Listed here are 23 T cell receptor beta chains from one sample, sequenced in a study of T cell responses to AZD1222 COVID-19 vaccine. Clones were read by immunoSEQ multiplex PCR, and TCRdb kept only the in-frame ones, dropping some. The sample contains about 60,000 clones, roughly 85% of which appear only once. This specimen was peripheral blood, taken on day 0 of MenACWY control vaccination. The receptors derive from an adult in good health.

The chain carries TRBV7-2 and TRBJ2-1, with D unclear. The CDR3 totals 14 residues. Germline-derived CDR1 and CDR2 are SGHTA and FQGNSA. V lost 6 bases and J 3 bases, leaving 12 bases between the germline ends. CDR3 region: CASRPGSHYNEQFF. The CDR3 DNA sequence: TGTGCCAGCAGGCCCGGGTCCCACTACAATGAGCAGTTCTTC.

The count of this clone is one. CDR3 in DNA: TGTGCCAGCAGTCCCTCGGGGGGAGGGGTTATTTACTTC. Translated, it gives CASSPSGGGVIYF. The V and J genes are TRBV6-5 and TRBJ2-4, with 7 bases that match TRBD2. This CDR3 comprises 13 residues. V was clipped by 5 bases and J by 16 bases; unmatched bases: 14. Germline CDR1 reads MNHEY; CDR2 reads SVGAGI.

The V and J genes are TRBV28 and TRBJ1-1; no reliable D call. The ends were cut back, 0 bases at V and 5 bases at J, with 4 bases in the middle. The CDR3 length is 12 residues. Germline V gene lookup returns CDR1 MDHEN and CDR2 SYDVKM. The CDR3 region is CASSLWVTEAFF. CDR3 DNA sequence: TGTGCCAGCAGTTTATGGGTAACTGAAGCTTTCTTT.

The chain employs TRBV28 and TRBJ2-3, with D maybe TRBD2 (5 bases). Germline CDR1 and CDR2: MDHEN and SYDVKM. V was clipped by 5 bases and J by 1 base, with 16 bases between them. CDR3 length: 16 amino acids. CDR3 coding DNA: TGTGCCAGCAGTCCCCGGACTGTTTCGGGCACAGATACGCAGTATTTT. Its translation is CASSPRTVSGTDTQYF.

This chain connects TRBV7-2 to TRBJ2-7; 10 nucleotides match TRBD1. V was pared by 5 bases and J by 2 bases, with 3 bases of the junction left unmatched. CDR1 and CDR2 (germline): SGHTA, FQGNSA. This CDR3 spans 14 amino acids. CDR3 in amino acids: CASSPGTGAYEQYF. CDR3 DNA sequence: TGTGCCAGCAGCCCCGGGACAGGGGCCTACGAGCAGTACTTC.

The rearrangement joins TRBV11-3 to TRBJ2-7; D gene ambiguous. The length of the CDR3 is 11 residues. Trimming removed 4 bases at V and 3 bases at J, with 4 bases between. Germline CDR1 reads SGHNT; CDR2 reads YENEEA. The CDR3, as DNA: TGTGCCAGCAGCTCGGGCTACGAGCAGTACTTC. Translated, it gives CASSSGYEQYF. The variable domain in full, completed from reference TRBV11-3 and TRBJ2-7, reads EAGVVQSPRYKIIEKKQPVAFWCNPISGHNTLYWYLQNLGQGPELLIRYENEEAVDDSQLPKDRFSAERLKGVDSTLKIQPAELGDSAVYLCASSSGYEQYFGPGTRLTVT.

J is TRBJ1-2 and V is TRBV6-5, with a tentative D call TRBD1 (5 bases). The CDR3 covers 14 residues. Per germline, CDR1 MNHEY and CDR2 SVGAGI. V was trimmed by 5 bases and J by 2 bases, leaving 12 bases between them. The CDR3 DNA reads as TGTGCCAGCAGTAGACAGCGCTCCAACTATGGCTACACCTTC. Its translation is CASSRQRSNYGYTF.

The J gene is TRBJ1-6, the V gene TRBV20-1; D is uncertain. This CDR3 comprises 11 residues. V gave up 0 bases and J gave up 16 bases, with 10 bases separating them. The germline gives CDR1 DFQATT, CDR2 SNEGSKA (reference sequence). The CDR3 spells CSAREGGPLHF. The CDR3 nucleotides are TGCAGTGCTAGAGAAGGTGGACCTCTCCACTTT.

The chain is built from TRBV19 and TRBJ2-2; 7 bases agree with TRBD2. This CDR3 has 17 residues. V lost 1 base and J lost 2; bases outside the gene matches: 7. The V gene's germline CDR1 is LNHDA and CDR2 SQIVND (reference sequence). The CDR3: CASSIVISSGNTGELFF. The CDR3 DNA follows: TGTGCCAGTAGTATAGTTATATCTAGCGGAAACACCGGGGAGCTGTTTTTT.

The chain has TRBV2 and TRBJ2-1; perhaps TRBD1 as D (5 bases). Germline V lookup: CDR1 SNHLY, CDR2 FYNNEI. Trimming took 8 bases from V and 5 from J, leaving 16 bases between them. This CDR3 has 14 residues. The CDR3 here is CASRFLMTDNEQFF. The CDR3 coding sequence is TGTGCCAGCCGATTTTTAATGACAGACAATGAGCAGTTCTTC. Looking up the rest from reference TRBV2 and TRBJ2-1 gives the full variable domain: EPEVTQTPSHQVTQMGQEVILRCVPISNHLYFYWYRQILGQKVEFLVSFYNNEISEKSEIFDDQFSVERPDGSNFTLKIRSTKLEDSAMYFCASRFLMTDNEQFFGPGTRLTVL.

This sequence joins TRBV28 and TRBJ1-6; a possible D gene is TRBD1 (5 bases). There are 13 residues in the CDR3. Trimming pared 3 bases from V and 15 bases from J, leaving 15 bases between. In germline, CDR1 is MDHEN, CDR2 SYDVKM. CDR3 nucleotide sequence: TGTGCCAGCAGTTTTGGTCGCGACAGTCTCCTCCACTTT. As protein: CASSFGRDSLLHF.

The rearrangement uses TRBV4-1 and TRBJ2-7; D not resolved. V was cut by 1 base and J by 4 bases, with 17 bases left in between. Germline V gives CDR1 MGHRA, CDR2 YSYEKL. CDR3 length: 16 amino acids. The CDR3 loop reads CASSQATSSTLYEQYF. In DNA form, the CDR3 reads TGCGCCAGCAGCCAAGCCACGTCTTCCACTCTTTACGAGCAGTACTTC.

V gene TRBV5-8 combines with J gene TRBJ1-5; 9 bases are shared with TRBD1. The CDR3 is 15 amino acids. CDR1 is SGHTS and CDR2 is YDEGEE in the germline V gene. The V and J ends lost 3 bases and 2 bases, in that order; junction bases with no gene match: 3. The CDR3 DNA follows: TGTGCCAGCAGCTATCGGACAGGGGGCAATCAGCCCCAGCATTTT. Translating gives CASSYRTGGNQPQHF.

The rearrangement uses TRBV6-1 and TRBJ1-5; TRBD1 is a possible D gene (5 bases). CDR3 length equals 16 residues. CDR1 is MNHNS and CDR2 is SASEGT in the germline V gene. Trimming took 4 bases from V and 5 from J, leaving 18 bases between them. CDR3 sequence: CASSGLSRGGDQPQHF. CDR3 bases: TGTGCCAGCAGTGGATTGTCACGCGGGGGTGATCAGCCCCAGCATTTT.

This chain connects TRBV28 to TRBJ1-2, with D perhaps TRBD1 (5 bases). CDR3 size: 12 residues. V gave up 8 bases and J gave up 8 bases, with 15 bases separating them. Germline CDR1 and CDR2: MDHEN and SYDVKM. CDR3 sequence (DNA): TGTGCCAGCGAGGAGGGACCCATCGGCTACACCTTC. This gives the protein CASEEGPIGYTF.

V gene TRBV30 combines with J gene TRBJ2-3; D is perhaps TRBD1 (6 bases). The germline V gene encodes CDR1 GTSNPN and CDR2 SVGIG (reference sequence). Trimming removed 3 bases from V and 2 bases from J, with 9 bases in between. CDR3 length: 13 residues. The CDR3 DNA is TGTGCCTGGAGCACAGGGACCACAGATACGCAGTATTTT. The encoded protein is CAWSTGTTDTQYF.

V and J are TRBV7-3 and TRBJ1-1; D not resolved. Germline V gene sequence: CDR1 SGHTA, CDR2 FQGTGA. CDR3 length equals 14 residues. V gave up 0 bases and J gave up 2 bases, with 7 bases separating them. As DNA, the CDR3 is TGTGCCAGCAGCTTAACTGGTGGAAACACTGAAGCTTTCTTT. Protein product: CASSLTGGNTEAFF.

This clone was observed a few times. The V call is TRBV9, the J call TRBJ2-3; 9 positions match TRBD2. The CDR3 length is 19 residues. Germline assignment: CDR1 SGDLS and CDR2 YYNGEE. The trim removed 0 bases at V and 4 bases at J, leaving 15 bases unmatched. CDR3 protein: CASSVVSGPAGGPPDTQYF. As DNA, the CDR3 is TGTGCCAGCAGCGTAGTATCGGGGCCCGCGGGAGGGCCCCCAGATACGCAGTATTTT.

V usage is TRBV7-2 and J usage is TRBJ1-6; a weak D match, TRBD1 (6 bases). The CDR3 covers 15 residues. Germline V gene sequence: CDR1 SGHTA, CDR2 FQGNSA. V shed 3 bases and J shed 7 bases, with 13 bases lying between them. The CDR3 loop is CASSFTDSKNSPLHF. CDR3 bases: TGTGCCAGCAGCTTCACGGACAGCAAGAATTCACCCCTCCACTTT.

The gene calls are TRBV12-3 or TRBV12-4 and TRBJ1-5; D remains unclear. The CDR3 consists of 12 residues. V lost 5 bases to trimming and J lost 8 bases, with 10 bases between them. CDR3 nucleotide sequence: TGTGCCAGCAGTAAAAATCCGGAGCCCCAGCATTTT. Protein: CASSKNPEPQHF.

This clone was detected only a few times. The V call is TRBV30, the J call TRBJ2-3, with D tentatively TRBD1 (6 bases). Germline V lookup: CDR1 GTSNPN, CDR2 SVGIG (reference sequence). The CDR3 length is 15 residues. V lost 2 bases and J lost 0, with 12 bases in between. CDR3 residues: CAWSWAGDSTDTQYF. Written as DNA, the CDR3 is TGTGCCTGGAGTTGGGCAGGGGACAGCACAGATACGCAGTATTTT.

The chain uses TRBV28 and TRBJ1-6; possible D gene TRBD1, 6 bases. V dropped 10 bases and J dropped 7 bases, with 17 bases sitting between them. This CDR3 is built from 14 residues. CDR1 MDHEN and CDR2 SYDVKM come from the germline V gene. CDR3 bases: TGTGCCACCAGACTAGGGGGTTTGAATTCACCCCTCCACTTT. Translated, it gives CATRLGGLNSPLHF.

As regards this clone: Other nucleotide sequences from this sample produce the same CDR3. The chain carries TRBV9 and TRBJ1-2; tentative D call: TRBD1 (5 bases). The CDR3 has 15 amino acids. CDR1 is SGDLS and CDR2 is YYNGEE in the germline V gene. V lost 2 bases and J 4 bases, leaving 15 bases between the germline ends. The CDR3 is CASSVEGRTSYGYTF. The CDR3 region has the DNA TGTGCCAGCAGCGTCGAGGGACGGACTTCCTATGGCTACACCTTC.